This is a list of T cell receptor beta chains from one sample in a study of blood T cell repertoires in COVID-19. The repertoire was sequenced with immunoSEQ multiplex PCR; TCRdb's copy has only in-frame clones and lacks some. The sample gives about 60,000 clones, 85% of which show up once; about a sixth is in the top ten. The sequenced material came from peripheral blood. These receptors came from a human donor in a cohort sampled during active COVID-19. Each CDR3 is given with its conserved first and last residue. A D gene is named only where the DNA matches it firmly.

TRBD1	16	TRBJ1-5	TRBV19	TGTGCCAGTAGTATGGGGGGACAGCGTAGCAATCAGCCCCAGCATTTT	CASSMGGQRSNQPQHF
NA	13	TRBJ2-3	TRBV5-8	TGTGCCAGCAGCTCCTTGGCTCTAGATACGCAGTATTTT	CASSSLALDTQYF
NA	13	TRBJ1-5	TRBV6-1	TGTGCCAGCAGTGACCAAGGGGCCCAGCCCCAGCATTTT	CASSDQGAQPQHF
TRBD1	19	TRBJ2-7	TRBV4-3	TGCGCCAGCAGCCAAGATCTTATGGGACAGTTAGAATTCTCCTACGAGCAGTACTTC	CASSQDLMGQLEFSYEQYF
NA	12	TRBJ2-3	TRBV5-5	TGTGCCAGCAGCTCTGAGGCCGATACGCAGTATTTT	CASSSEADTQYF
TRBD2	16	TRBJ2-2	TRBV3-1/TRBV3-2	TGTGCCAGCAGCCTAGTAGCGGGGTCACTCACCGGGGAGCTGTTTTTT	CASSLVAGSLTGELFF
TRBD2	17	TRBJ2-7	TRBV3-1/TRBV3-2	TGTGCCAGCAGCCAGGGAGGTAGCGGGGGGCCCCTCTACGAGCAGTACTTC	CASSQGGSGGPLYEQYF
TRBD2	18	TRBJ2-7	TRBV6-2/TRBV6-3	TGTGCCAGCAGCCAGGGACTAGCGGGGGCCCTGAGCTCCTACGAGCAGTACTTC	CASSQGLAGALSSYEQYF
TRBD1	13	TRBJ1-2	TRBV7-9	TGTGCCAGCAGCGCAGAGACAGGGCAGGGCTACACCTTC	CASSAETGQGYTF
NA	13	TRBJ1-1	TRBV6-2/TRBV6-3	TGTGCCAGCAGCCTACAGGGCCACACTGAAGCTTTCTTT	CASSLQGHTEAFF
NA	14	TRBJ2-3	TRBV10-2	TGCGCCAGCAGTGAGATCCCCGGCACAGATACGCAGTATTTT	CASSEIPGTDTQYF
TRBD1	14	TRBJ1-2	TRBV2	TGTGCCAGCAGTGAAGCGCTTGGGACAGGGCGCTACACCTTC	CASSEALGTGRYTF
TRBD1	13	TRBJ1-2	TRBV5-6	TGTGCCAGCAGCACCGGGACAGAGGATGGCTACACCTTC	CASSTGTEDGYTF